This T cell receptor beta chain was identified in a study of blood T cell repertoires in COVID-19. About the research overall: The United States, Italy and Spain were the sources of the acute and convalescent COVID-19 samples.

Which cohort a participant joined came from the clinical history participants gave. This CDR3 is 14 amino acids long. The germline CDR1 and CDR2 sequences are MDHEN and SYDVKM. Trimming removed 6 bases from V and 2 bases from J, with 13 bases in between. Produced via immunoSEQ multiplex PCR; TCRdb's table is partial and in-frame only. In the table there are around 300,000 clones, around nine tenths of which are singletons. The source of this sequence is a woman in her 30s who had recovered from COVID-19. V is TRBV28 and J is TRBJ2-5; no definite D call. The sequenced material came from PBMCs or T cells enriched from blood (not recorded which). This CDR3 is CASRGWAQQETQYF. The CDR3 nucleotides are TGTGCCAGCAGGGGCTGGGCACAACAAGAGACCCAGTACTTC.